The rows below give T cell receptor beta chains drawn from one sample of a study of blood T cell repertoires in COVID-19. Assay used: immunoSEQ multiplex PCR; TCRdb lists only in-frame clones, some missing. The sample includes 300,000 to 450,000 clones, around 87% of them seen just once. The sample comprised PBMCs or T cells enriched from blood (not recorded which). Receptors originate from a man aged 30 to 39 who had recovered from COVID-19. The CDR3 runs from the conserved cysteine through the conserved F or W. D genes are given only for firm matches. For some rows the clone size is stated as once, few or many, or as a class when expanded; others skip it.

- | TRBJ1-2 | TRBV19 | - | CASSNAGIGYGYTF | TGTGCCAGTAGCAACGCGGGGATAGGGTATGGCTACACCTTC
once | TRBJ2-5 | TRBV10-2 | - | CATSPLEETQYF | TGCGCCACCTCACCCCTGGAGGAGACCCAGTACTTC
- | TRBJ1-2 | TRBV28 | - | CAIIIGVF | TGTGCCATCATTATAGGGGTCTTC
- | TRBJ2-3 | TRBV15 | TRBD2 | CATSRLAGTTDTQYF | TGTGCCACCAGCAGACTAGCGGGAACCACAGATACGCAGTATTTT
- | TRBJ2-3 | TRBV27 | TRBD2 | CASSRGGPAFGDTQYF | TGTGCCAGCAGTCGGGGGGGACCAGCCTTCGGCGATACGCAGTATTTT
- | TRBJ1-2 | TRBV20-1 | - | CSASRGGEGYTF | TGCAGTGCTAGTCGGGGGGGCGAAGGCTACACCTTC
once | TRBJ2-6 | TRBV5-4 | TRBD1 | CASSRGQLNSGANVLTF | TGTGCCAGCAGTCGGGGACAGCTGAACTCTGGGGCCAACGTCCTGACTTTC
- | TRBJ1-1 | TRBV7-2 | - | CASSLVASEAFF | TGTGCCAGCAGCTTAGTCGCCAGTGAAGCTTTCTTT
- | TRBJ2-7 | TRBV7-9 | - | CASSLQVRGDEQYF | TGTGCCAGCAGCTTACAGGTCAGGGGTGACGAGCAGTACTTC
- | TRBJ2-7 | TRBV6-5 | TRBD1 | CASSSRRGWTYEQYF | TGTGCCAGCAGTAGCCGCAGGGGGTGGACCTACGAGCAGTACTTC
- | TRBJ2-3 | TRBV27 | - | CASSNIARDTQYF | TGTGCCAGCAGCAACATAGCACGGGATACGCAGTATTTT
once | TRBJ2-7 | TRBV19 | TRBD2 | CASSQTGGYEQYF | TGTGCCAGTAGTCAAACGGGGGGCTACGAGCAGTACTTC
- | TRBJ1-2 | TRBV29-1 | - | CSVDTYGYTF | TGCAGCGTTGACACTTATGGCTACACCTTC
- | TRBJ1-1 | TRBV10-3 | TRBD1 | CATGTVNTEAFF | TGTGCCACGGGGACAGTCAACACTGAAGCTTTCTTT
- | TRBJ2-7 | TRBV10-3 | - | CAITGDIPHEQYF | TGTGCCATCACCGGGGACATCCCCCACGAGCAGTACTTC
- | TRBJ1-6 | TRBV7-9 | - | CASGTGSYNSPLHF | TGTGCCAGCGGAACAGGTTCCTATAATTCACCCCTCCACTTT
- | TRBJ1-2 | TRBV27 | TRBD1 | CASSPGGRNYGYTF | TGTGCCAGCAGTCCAGGGGGCCGTAACTATGGCTACACCTTC
- | TRBJ2-3 | TRBV30 | TRBD2 | CAWSVLAGLGDTQYF | TGTGCCTGGAGTGTACTAGCGGGCCTTGGAGATACGCAGTATTTT
- | TRBJ1-5 | TRBV2 | - | CASSGAGGGNQPQHF | TGTGCCAGCAGTGGGGCCGGGGGGGGCAATCAGCCCCAGCATTTT
- | TRBJ2-7 | TRBV5-6 | - | CASSKKSSGAQYF | TGTGCCAGCAGCAAAAAATCATCTGGAGCCCAGTACTTC
- | TRBJ1-1 | TRBV29-1 | - | CSVAFQGTEAFF | TGCAGCGTGGCTTTTCAGGGCACTGAAGCTTTCTTT
- | TRBJ1-2 | TRBV19 | - | CASSITGGENYGYTF | TGTGCCAGTAGTATAACCGGTGGGGAGAACTATGGCTACACCTTC
- | TRBJ1-6 | TRBV30 | - | CAWSVNSPLHF | TGTGCCTGGAGCGTTAATTCACCCCTCCACTTT
few | TRBJ1-1 | TRBV7-2 | - | CASSLLGTRRMGNTEAFF | TGTGCCAGCAGCTTATTAGGAACCCGGAGGATGGGAAACACTGAAGCTTTCTTT
- | TRBJ2-4 | TRBV19 | - | CATRDPGTLDIQYF | TGTGCCACGCGAGACCCCGGGACATTGGACATTCAGTACTTC
- | TRBJ1-5 | TRBV6-2/TRBV6-3 | TRBD1 | CASSRDRVYQPQHF | TGTGCCAGCAGTCGGGACAGGGTTTATCAGCCCCAGCATTTT
- | TRBJ2-7 | TRBV10-3 | - | CAIQGTGVYEQYF | TGTGCCATCCAAGGAACCGGGGTATACGAGCAGTACTTC
- | TRBJ2-7 | TRBV6-5 | - | CASSSTSGGPSYEQYF | TGTGCCAGCAGTTCGACGTCAGGGGGGCCCTCCTACGAGCAGTACTTC
once | TRBJ1-2 | TRBV27 | - | CASSSGPEGGYTF | TGTGCCAGCAGTTCCGGACCTGAGGGTGGCTACACCTTC
- | TRBJ1-6 | TRBV2 | - | CASSKQRDSPLHF | TGTGCCAGCAGTAAACAGAGGGATTCACCCCTCCACTTT